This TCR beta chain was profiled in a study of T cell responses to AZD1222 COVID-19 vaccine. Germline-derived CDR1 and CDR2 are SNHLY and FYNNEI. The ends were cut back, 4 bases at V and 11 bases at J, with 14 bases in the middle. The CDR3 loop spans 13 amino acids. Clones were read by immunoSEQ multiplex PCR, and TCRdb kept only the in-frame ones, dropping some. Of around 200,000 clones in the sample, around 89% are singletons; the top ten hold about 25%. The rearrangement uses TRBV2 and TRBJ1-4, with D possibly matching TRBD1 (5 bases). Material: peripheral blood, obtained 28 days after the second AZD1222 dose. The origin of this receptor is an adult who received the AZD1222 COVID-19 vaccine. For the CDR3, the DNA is TGTGCCAGCAGTGGATCGGAACAGGACAAACTGTTTTTT. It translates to CASSGSEQDKLFF.